This T cell receptor beta chain appears in the sequencing data of a study of cytomegalovirus exposure and HLA in healthy donors. As concerns this clone: Its antigen is unknown.

Trimming pared 1 base from V and 1 base from J, leaving 12 bases between. There are 15 residues in the CDR3. Germline loops: CDR1 SGHRS, CDR2 YFSETQ. Study outcomes and limitations: For TCR beta chains, V- and J-gene trimming was later linked to a missense DCLRE1C variant. Highly shared variants forming one cluster were likely a sequencing artifact. In a later analysis, HLA-associated TCR beta chains were more clonally expanded than equally common others.

Amplification used 60 Vbeta primers and 13 Jbeta primers. Libraries were prepared by immunoSEQ multiplex PCR; TCRdb keeps only in-frame clonotypes and omits some of them. In the table there are about 160,000 clones, roughly 80% of which are singletons. The J gene is TRBJ2-7, the V gene TRBV5-1; D unclear. The sample comprised PBMCs. The clonotype comes from a young man in good health and CMV-seropositive. The CDR3 DNA sequence: TGCGCCAGCAGCTTGATCTCTCTGGAGTCCTACGAGCAGTACTTC. Amino acid sequence: CASSLISLESYEQYF. Full variable domain (remainder filled in from reference TRBV5-1 and TRBJ2-7): KAGVTQTPRYLIKTRGQQVTLSCSPISGHRSVSWYQQTPGQGLQFLFEYFSETQRNKGNFPGRFSGRQFSNSRSEMNVSTLELGDSALYLCASSLISLESYEQYFGPGTRLTVT.